Following are 30 T cell receptor beta chains from one sample sequenced in a study of blood T cell repertoires in COVID-19. Assay used: immunoSEQ multiplex PCR; TCRdb lists only in-frame clones, some missing. The repertoire holds approximately 110,000 clones, with approximately 87% as singletons. Material for sequencing was peripheral blood. The receptors stem from a woman aged 45-60 years with acute or convalescent COVID-19.

The CDR3 region has the DNA TGCGCCAGCAGCTCCGGACAGGAAAACACTGAAGCTTTCTTT. Residues: CASSSGQENTEAFF. The rearrangement joins TRBV5-1 to TRBJ1-1; 7 nucleotides match TRBD1. CDR3 length: 14 amino acids. Trimming at V came to 3 bases and at J to 2 bases, leaving 4 bases not matched to a gene. Germline CDR1 SGHRS, CDR2 YFSETQ.

The chain employs TRBV2 and TRBJ1-5, with 9 nucleotides matching TRBD1. There are 15 residues in the CDR3. The V gene end was trimmed by 5 bases and the J gene end by 4 bases; junction bases not matched to a gene: 6. CDR1 and CDR2 (germline): SNHLY, FYNNEI. CDR3 coding DNA: TGTGCCAGCAGTAACACAGGGGGCGTTAATCAGCCCCAGCATTTT. As protein: CASSNTGGVNQPQHF.

The chain has TRBV9 and TRBJ2-2; 12 positions agree with TRBD2. This CDR3 contains 16 residues. The germline V gene encodes CDR1 SGDLS and CDR2 YYNGEE. The trim removed 4 bases at V and 8 bases at J, leaving 9 bases unmatched. CDR3 coding DNA: TGTGCCAGCAGCCCTGCTAGCGGGGGGGCGTCTGGGGAGCTGTTTTTT. It encodes CASSPASGGASGELFF.

V and J are TRBV19 and TRBJ1-2; 7 bases align to TRBD1. V lost 2 bases, J lost 10 bases, and 10 bases stayed unmatched. This CDR3 is 14 amino acids long. Germline V gene data show CDR1 as LNHDA and CDR2 as SQIVND (reference sequence). CDR3 DNA sequence: TGTGCCAGTAGTATACGCGGACAGGTTGGCGTCTACACCTTC. This gives the protein CASSIRGQVGVYTF.

The chain is built from TRBV15 and TRBJ1-2; 9 nucleotides agree with TRBD1. J was trimmed by 4 bases and V by 5 bases; bases with no gene match: 5. This CDR3 has 14 residues. Germline CDR1 is LNHNV and CDR2 is YYDKDF (reference sequence). CDR3 in amino acids: CATSPGQGIYGYTF. The DNA for the CDR3 is TGTGCCACCAGCCCCGGACAGGGGATCTATGGCTACACCTTC.

This chain uses TRBV6-5 with TRBJ2-2; TRBD1 might be the D (6 bases). Trimming stripped 6 bases from V and 0 bases from J, with 11 bases between. Germline CDR1 MNHEY, CDR2 SVGAGI. The CDR3 has 15 residues. CDR3 coding DNA: TGTGCCAGCAGGACCGGGACACCGAACACCGGGGAGCTGTTTTTT. Its translation: CASRTGTPNTGELFF.

On this clone: The junction does not match germline at one end; this may be a read error. The gene calls are TRBV5-1 and TRBJ2-1, with 11 positions matching TRBD2. Germline V gene lookup returns CDR1 SGHRS and CDR2 YFSETQ. The CDR3 totals 13 residues. CDR3 residues: CASSPGGLAADVF. CDR3 coding DNA: TGCGCCAGCAGCCCTGGGGGACTAGCGGCAGACGTCTTC. The full variable domain, completed using reference TRBV5-1 and TRBJ2-1, is KAGVTQTPRYLIKTRGQQVTLSCSPISGHRSVSWYQQTPGQGLQFLFEYFSETQRNKGNFPGRFSGRQFSNSRSEMNVSTLELGDSALYLCASSPGGLAADVFGPGTRLTVL.

This chain joins TRBV7-2 and TRBJ1-4, with D perhaps TRBD1 (5 bases). Between the trimmed V and J ends, which lost 5 bases and 5 bases, there was a span of 15 bases. This CDR3 has 15 residues. Germline CDR1 SGHTA, CDR2 FQGNSA. The CDR3 sequence: CASSTEGRRNEKLFF. CDR3 bases: TGTGCCAGCAGCACTGAGGGGAGGAGGAATGAAAAACTGTTTTTT.

This clone appeared a single time. V usage is TRBV5-1 and J usage is TRBJ2-7; D is possibly TRBD2 (6 bases). The germline V and J ends were trimmed by 4 bases and 0 bases, with 14 bases remaining between them. This CDR3 comprises 15 residues. Germline lookup yields CDR1 SGHRS and CDR2 YFSETQ. CDR3 in amino acids: CASSRGLLGSYEQYF. The CDR3 DNA follows: TGCGCCAGCAGCCGGGGACTGCTAGGCTCCTACGAGCAGTACTTC. Full variable domain (rest looked up from reference TRBV5-1 and TRBJ2-7): KAGVTQTPRYLIKTRGQQVTLSCSPISGHRSVSWYQQTPGQGLQFLFEYFSETQRNKGNFPGRFSGRQFSNSRSEMNVSTLELGDSALYLCASSRGLLGSYEQYFGPGTRLTVT.

This rearrangement joins TRBV9 to TRBJ1-2; 9 bases line up with TRBD1. Germline loops: CDR1 SGDLS, CDR2 YYNGEE. V was pared by 3 bases and J by 6 bases, with 0 bases of the junction left unmatched. The CDR3 covers 12 residues. The DNA for the CDR3 is TGTGCCAGCAGCGGGGACAGGGATGGCTACACCTTC. Amino acids: CASSGDRDGYTF. The full variable domain, in which reference TRBV9 and TRBJ1-2 provide the parts outside the CDR3, is DSGVTQTPKHLITATGQRVTLRCSPRSGDLSVYWYQQSLDQGLQFLIQYYNGEERAKGNILERFSAQQFPDLHSELNLSSLELGDSALYFCASSGDRDGYTFGSGTRLTVV.

This clone was found once. The chain couples TRBV7-3 to TRBJ2-1, with D unresolved. The CDR3 is 13 residues long. Germline CDR1 reads SGHTA; CDR2 reads FQGTGA. With 2 bases removed from V and 12 bases from J, the gap between germline ends came to 14 bases. The CDR3: CASSLGLFGGQFF. The CDR3 DNA sequence: TGTGCCAGCAGCTTAGGCTTATTTGGTGGGCAGTTCTTC.

The V gene is TRBV6-4, the J gene TRBJ1-1; a weak D match, TRBD1 (6 bases). The germline gives CDR1 MRHNA, CDR2 SNTAGT. This CDR3 comprises 16 residues. V dropped 2 bases and J dropped 3 bases, with 16 bases sitting between them. CDR3 DNA: TGTGCCAGCAGTGACACACCTCGGGACACATACACTGAAGCTTTCTTT. Translating it yields CASSDTPRDTYTEAFF.

The chain employs TRBV5-1 and TRBJ1-4; D is perhaps TRBD1 (6 bases). Looked up from germline, CDR1 is SGHRS and CDR2 is YFSETQ. Trimming took 0 bases from V and 11 from J, leaving 14 bases between them. This CDR3 is built from 14 residues. CDR3 in amino acids: CASSLGDTDGKLFF. The CDR3 nucleotides are TGCGCCAGCAGCTTGGGGGACACCGATGGGAAACTGTTTTTT.

The chain links TRBV5-1 to TRBJ1-1, with D unclear. Germline loops: CDR1 SGHRS, CDR2 YFSETQ. CDR3 length: 14 amino acids. V was shortened by 1 base and J by 3 bases, with 10 bases between the two germline ends. The CDR3 DNA follows: TGCGCCAGCAGCTTGCAAGCATCGGACACTGAAGCTTTCTTT. Protein: CASSLQASDTEAFF. The whole variable domain, remainder taken from reference TRBV5-1 and TRBJ1-1, is KAGVTQTPRYLIKTRGQQVTLSCSPISGHRSVSWYQQTPGQGLQFLFEYFSETQRNKGNFPGRFSGRQFSNSRSEMNVSTLELGDSALYLCASSLQASDTEAFFGQGTRLTVV.

The chain combines TRBV9 with TRBJ2-3, with TRBD2 matching over 9 bases. V lost 2 bases to trimming and J lost 0 bases; unmatched junction nucleotides: 10. Germline lookup yields CDR1 SGDLS and CDR2 YYNGEE. There are 18 residues in the CDR3. The CDR3 DNA follows: TGTGCCAGCAGCGTTGATGGCGGGGGGGCGAGGAGCACAGATACGCAGTATTTT. Translation: CASSVDGGGARSTDTQYF.

In this sample, this clone turned up a few times. CDR3 sequence reads: CASSSGWGGPLHF. DNA of the CDR3: TGTGCCAGCAGTTCTGGGTGGGGGGGACCCCTCCACTTT. The gene calls are TRBV7-2 and TRBJ1-6; tentative D call: TRBD1 (5 bases). This CDR3 is built from 13 residues. The ends were cut back, 6 bases at V and 12 bases at J, with 15 bases in the middle. Looked up from germline, CDR1 is SGHTA and CDR2 is FQGNSA.

J is TRBJ1-2 and V is TRBV12-3 or TRBV12-4; 7 bases line up with TRBD1. J gave up 8 bases and V 4 bases, and 4 bases lay outside the gene matches. This CDR3 is built from 12 residues. The CDR3 bases are TGTGCCAGCAGTTCTCGACAGGGAGGCTACACCTTC. Its protein is CASSSRQGGYTF.

The chain recombines TRBV28 with TRBJ2-7; D gene uncertain. Germline lookup yields CDR1 MDHEN and CDR2 SYDVKM. The germline V and J ends were trimmed by 7 bases and 3 bases, with 7 bases remaining between them. The CDR3 totals 11 residues. CDR3: CASIAGYEQYF. The CDR3 DNA reads TGTGCCAGCATCGCCGGCTACGAGCAGTACTTC. Filled out from reference TRBV28 and TRBJ2-7, the complete variable domain reads DVKVTQSSRYLVKRTGEKVFLECVQDMDHENMFWYRQDPGLGLRLIYFSYDVKMKEKGDIPEGYSVSREKKERFSLILESASTNQTSMYLCASIAGYEQYFGPGTRLTVT.

The chain has TRBV11-1 and TRBJ2-1, with D perhaps matching TRBD2 (6 bases). Trimming removed 4 bases from V and 0 bases from J, with 13 bases in between. The CDR3 consists of 16 residues. Germline loops: CDR1 SGHAT, CDR2 FQDESV (reference sequence). DNA for the CDR3: TGTGCCAGCAGCTCCTCTAGCGTTAGCTCCTACAATGAGCAGTTCTTC. It yields the protein CASSSSSVSSYNEQFF.

The chain's CDR3 is CASSRWTGGGTEAFF. CDR3 in DNA: TGTGCCAGTAGTAGATGGACAGGGGGAGGCACTGAAGCTTTCTTT. The chain recombines TRBV19 with TRBJ1-1; the match to TRBD1 covers 10 bases. Looked up from germline, CDR1 is LNHDA and CDR2 is SQIVND (reference sequence). The V and J ends lost 4 bases and 4 bases, in that order; junction bases with no gene match: 6. The CDR3 spans 15 residues.

The V gene is TRBV7-7, the J gene TRBJ2-3; 8 bases line up with TRBD1. The V gene end was trimmed by 1 base and the J gene end by 4 bases; junction bases not matched to a gene: 4. The CDR3 consists of 15 residues. The germline CDR1 and CDR2 sequences are SSHAT and FNYEAQ (reference sequence). The CDR3 is CASSLGTGPADTQYF. CDR3 coding DNA: TGTGCCAGCAGCTTAGGGACAGGGCCCGCAGATACGCAGTATTTT.

The chain carries TRBV12-3 or TRBV12-4 and TRBJ2-3; no clear D gene. The CDR3 contains 12 residues. Trimming removed 3 bases from V and 2 bases from J, with 3 bases in between. The CDR3 here is CASSFSTDTQYF. DNA of the CDR3: TGTGCCAGCAGTTTCTCCACAGATACGCAGTATTTT.

This rearrangement joins TRBV11-2 to TRBJ2-7, with D possibly matching TRBD2 (5 bases). There are 15 residues in the CDR3. V was pared by 5 bases and J by 3 bases, with 17 bases between. From germline, CDR1 is SGHAT and CDR2 FQNNGV. The CDR3 coding sequence is TGTGCCAGCAGCGCCCGCACGGGATCGTTCTACGAGCAGTACTTC. It encodes CASSARTGSFYEQYF.

V usage is TRBV2 and J usage is TRBJ2-2; D gene uncertain. V was shortened by 6 bases and J by 4 bases, with 9 bases between the two germline ends. Looked up from germline, CDR1 is SNHLY and CDR2 is FYNNEI. The CDR3 loop spans 13 amino acids. This CDR3 reads CASRSASTGELFF. CDR3 nucleotides: TGTGCCAGCAGGAGCGCCAGCACCGGGGAGCTGTTTTTT. The full variable domain, completed using reference TRBV2 and TRBJ2-2, is EPEVTQTPSHQVTQMGQEVILRCVPISNHLYFYWYRQILGQKVEFLVSFYNNEISEKSEIFDDQFSVERPDGSNFTLKIRSTKLEDSAMYFCASRSASTGELFFGEGSRLTVL.

The chain carries TRBV9 and TRBJ1-6; D is undetermined. This CDR3 comprises 12 residues. CDR1 and CDR2 (germline): SGDLS, YYNGEE. Trimming pared 3 bases from V and 5 bases from J, leaving 3 bases between. The CDR3 nucleotides read TGTGCCAGCAGCGCCAATAATTCACCCCTCCACTTT. Amino acids: CASSANNSPLHF.

CDR3: CASSRLETEPYEQYF. DNA for the CDR3: TGTGCCAGCTCACGGTTGGAGACGGAACCTTACGAGCAGTACTTC. The rearrangement uses TRBV18 and TRBJ2-7; D is unresolved. CDR1 is KGHSH and CDR2 is LQKENI in the germline V gene. V was clipped by 4 bases and J by 4 bases, with 17 bases between them. This CDR3 contains 15 residues. The full variable domain, in which reference TRBV18 and TRBJ2-7 provide the parts outside the CDR3, is NAGVMQNPRHLVRRRGQEARLRCSPMKGHSHVYWYRQLPEEGLKFMVYLQKENIIDESGMPKERFSAEFPKEGPSILRIQQVVRGDSAAYFCASSRLETEPYEQYFGPGTRLTVT.

The J gene is TRBJ2-1, the V gene TRBV5-8, with 8 bases that match TRBD2. The CDR3 runs to 15 residues. J gave up 7 bases and V 2 bases, and 8 bases lay outside the gene matches. The V gene's germline CDR1 is SGHTS and CDR2 YDEGEE. CDR3 sequence reads: CASSFDRGGSNEQFF. DNA of the CDR3: TGTGCCAGCAGCTTTGATCGGGGGGGCTCTAATGAGCAGTTCTTC.

V and J are TRBV24-1 and TRBJ2-1; 8 nucleotides agree with TRBD1. V gave up 3 bases and J gave up 3 bases; unmatched junction bases: 6. This CDR3 is 16 amino acids long. The germline CDR1 and CDR2 sequences are KGHDR and SFDVKD. CDR3 sequence reads: CATSDPGQGNYNEQFF. The CDR3 nucleotides read TGTGCCACCAGTGATCCTGGACAGGGAAACTACAATGAGCAGTTCTTC.

The gene calls are TRBV5-1 and TRBJ2-3; the D is unclear. CDR1 and CDR2 (germline): SGHRS, YFSETQ. V lost 1 base, J lost 4 bases, and 4 bases lay in between. The CDR3 extends over 12 amino acids. The CDR3 DNA sequence: TGCGCCAGCAGCTTGACAGCAGATACGCAGTATTTT. Its protein product is CASSLTADTQYF. Full variable domain (remainder filled in from reference TRBV5-1 and TRBJ2-3): KAGVTQTPRYLIKTRGQQVTLSCSPISGHRSVSWYQQTPGQGLQFLFEYFSETQRNKGNFPGRFSGRQFSNSRSEMNVSTLELGDSALYLCASSLTADTQYFGPGTRLTVL.

The genes are TRBV28 and TRBJ1-1; D is uncertain. The CDR3 contains 14 residues. With 8 bases removed from V and 0 bases from J, the gap between germline ends came to 13 bases. The germline V gene has CDR1 MDHEN and CDR2 SYDVKM. The CDR3 coding sequence is TGTGCCAGCCGCGGAGGGCAAATGAACACTGAAGCTTTCTTT. Its translation: CASRGGQMNTEAFF.